This T cell receptor beta chain was obtained from a study of a mutant IDH1 vaccine in newly diagnosed glioma. Study-wide background: Patients received eight vaccinations in weeks 1, 3, 5, 7, 11, 15, 19, 23. Patients received vaccination from 4-6 weeks after radiotherapy alone, or with temozolomide cycles. Treated patients, about 62% male and about 38% female, averaged approximately 40 years of age.

Study-wide results and limits: Top peripheral T cell clonotype shifts appeared unrelated to pseudoprogression.

Trimming took 0 bases from V and 3 from J; bases not matched to a gene: 3. This CDR3 has 15 residues. Germline V gives CDR1 SGHAT, CDR2 FQNNGV. Time point defined: week 11, during vaccination. In every dose of vaccine, 300 ug of mutant IDH1 20-mer peptide was given alongside topical imiquimod. Sequenced by immunoSEQ multiplex PCR; TCRdb stores in-frame clones only, minus some. The sample holds roughly 110,000 clones, roughly 90% seen once. Turning to this clone: Its antigen is as yet unknown.

The input for sequencing was PBMCs, taken from a glioma patient whose treatment included an IDH1 peptide vaccine. The rearrangement uses TRBV11-2 and TRBJ2-7; 9 nucleotides agree with TRBD1. This TCR derives from a woman in her fifties or sixties with glioma. The CDR3 nucleotides read TGTGCCAGCAGCTTAGATAGGGACAGGGTCTACGAGCAGTACTTC. Translation gives CASSLDRDRVYEQYF.